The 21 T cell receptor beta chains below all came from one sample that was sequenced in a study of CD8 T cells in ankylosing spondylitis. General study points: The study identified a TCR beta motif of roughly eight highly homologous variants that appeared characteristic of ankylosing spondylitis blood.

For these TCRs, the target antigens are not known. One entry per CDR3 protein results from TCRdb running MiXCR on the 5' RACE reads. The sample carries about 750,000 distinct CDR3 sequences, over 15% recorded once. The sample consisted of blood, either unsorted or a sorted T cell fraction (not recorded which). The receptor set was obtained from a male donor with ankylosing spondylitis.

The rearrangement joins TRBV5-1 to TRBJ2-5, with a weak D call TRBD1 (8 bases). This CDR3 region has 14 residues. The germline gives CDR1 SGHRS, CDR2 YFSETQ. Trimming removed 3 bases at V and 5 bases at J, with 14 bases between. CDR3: CASSWTGRGETQYF. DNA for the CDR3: TGCGCCAGCAGCTGGACAGGGCGGGGGGAGACCCAGTACTTC.

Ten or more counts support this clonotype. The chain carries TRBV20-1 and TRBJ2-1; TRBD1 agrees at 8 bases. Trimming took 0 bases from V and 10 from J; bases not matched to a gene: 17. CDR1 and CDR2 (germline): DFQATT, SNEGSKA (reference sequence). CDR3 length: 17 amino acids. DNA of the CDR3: TGCAGTGCTAGAGATCTTATAGGACAGGGAAAGTTCCGGGAGCAGTTCTTC. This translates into CSARDLIGQGKFREQFF.

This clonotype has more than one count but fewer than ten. The CDR3 sequence: CASSSPNTGEESTDTQYF. The DNA for the CDR3 is TGTGCCAGCAGCTCGCCGAACACAGGGGAAGAGAGCACAGATACGCAGTATTTT. The chain recombines TRBV11-1 with TRBJ2-3, with 7 bases matching TRBD1. Losses at the gene ends were 4 bases for V and 0 bases for J; bases not matched to a gene: 13. Germline V CDR1 and CDR2: SGHAT, FQDESV (reference sequence). The CDR3 sequence is 18 residues long. The complete variable domain, with remaining parts taken from reference TRBV11-1 and TRBJ2-3, reads EAEVAQSPRYKITEKSQAVAFWCDPISGHATLYWYRQILGQGPELLVQFQDESVVDDSQLPKDRFSAERLKGVDSTLKIQPAELGDSAMYLCASSSPNTGEESTDTQYFGPGTRLTVL.

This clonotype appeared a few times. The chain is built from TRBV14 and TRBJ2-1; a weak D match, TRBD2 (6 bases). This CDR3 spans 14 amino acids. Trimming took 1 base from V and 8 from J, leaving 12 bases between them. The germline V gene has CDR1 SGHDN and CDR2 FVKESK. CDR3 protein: CASSQGLEVDEQFF. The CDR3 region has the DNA TGTGCCAGCAGCCAAGGACTAGAAGTCGATGAGCAGTTCTTC. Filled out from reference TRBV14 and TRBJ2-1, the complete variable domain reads EAGVTQFPSHSVIEKGQTVTLRCDPISGHDNLYWYRRVMGKEIKFLLHFVKESKQDESGMPNNRFLAERTGGTYSTLKVQPAELEDSGVYFCASSQGLEVDEQFFGPGTRLTVL.

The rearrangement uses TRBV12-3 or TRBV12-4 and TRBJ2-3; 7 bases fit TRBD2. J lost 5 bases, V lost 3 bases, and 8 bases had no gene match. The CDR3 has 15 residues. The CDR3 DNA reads TGTGCCAGCAGTTTGAGGGCGGGAGCAGTAGATACGCAGTATTTT. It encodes CASSLRAGAVDTQYF.

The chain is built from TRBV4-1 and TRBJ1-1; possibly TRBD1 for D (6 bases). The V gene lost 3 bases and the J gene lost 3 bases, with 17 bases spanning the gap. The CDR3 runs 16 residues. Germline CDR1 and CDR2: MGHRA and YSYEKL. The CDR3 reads CASSHPGHGWDTEAFF. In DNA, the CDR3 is TGCGCCAGCAGCCACCCGGGACACGGGTGGGACACTGAAGCTTTCTTT.

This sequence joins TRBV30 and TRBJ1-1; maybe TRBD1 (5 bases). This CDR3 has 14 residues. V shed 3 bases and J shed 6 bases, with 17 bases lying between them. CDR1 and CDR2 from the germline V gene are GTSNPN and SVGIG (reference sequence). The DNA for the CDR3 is TGTGCCTGGAGCCTTGGACCGGAGGGGTCTGAAGCTTTCTTT. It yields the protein CAWSLGPEGSEAFF.

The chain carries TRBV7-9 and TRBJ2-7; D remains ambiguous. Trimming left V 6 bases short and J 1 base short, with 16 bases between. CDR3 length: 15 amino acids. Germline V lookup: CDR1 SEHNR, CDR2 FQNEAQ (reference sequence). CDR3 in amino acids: CASSSTTRPSYEQYF. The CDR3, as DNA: TGTGCCAGCAGTTCTACGACAAGACCTTCCTACGAGCAGTACTTC. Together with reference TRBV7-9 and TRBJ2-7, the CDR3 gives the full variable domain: DTGVSQNPRHKITKRGQNVTFRCDPISEHNRLYWYRQTLGQGPEFLTYFQNEAQLEKSRLLSDRFSAERPKGSFSTLEIQRTEQGDSAMYLCASSSTTRPSYEQYFGPGTRLTVT.

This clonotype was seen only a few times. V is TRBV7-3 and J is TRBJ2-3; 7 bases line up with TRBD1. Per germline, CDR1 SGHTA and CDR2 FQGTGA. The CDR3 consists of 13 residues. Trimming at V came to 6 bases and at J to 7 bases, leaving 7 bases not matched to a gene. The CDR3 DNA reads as TGTGCCAGCAGAAGGGGGCCCGAGAATACGCAGTATTTT. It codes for CASRRGPENTQYF.

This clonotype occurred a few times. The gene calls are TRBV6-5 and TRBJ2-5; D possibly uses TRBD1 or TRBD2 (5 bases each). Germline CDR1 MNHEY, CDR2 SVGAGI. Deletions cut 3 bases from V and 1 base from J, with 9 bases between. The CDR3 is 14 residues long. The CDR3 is CASSYGGTQETQYF. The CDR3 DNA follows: TGTGCCAGCAGTTATGGTGGGACCCAAGAGACCCAGTACTTC.

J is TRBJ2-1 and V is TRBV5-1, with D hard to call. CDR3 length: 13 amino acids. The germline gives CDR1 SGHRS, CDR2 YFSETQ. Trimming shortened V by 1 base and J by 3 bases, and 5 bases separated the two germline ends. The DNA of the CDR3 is TGCGCCAGCAGCTTGTACCACTACAATGAGCAGTTCTTC. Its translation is CASSLYHYNEQFF.

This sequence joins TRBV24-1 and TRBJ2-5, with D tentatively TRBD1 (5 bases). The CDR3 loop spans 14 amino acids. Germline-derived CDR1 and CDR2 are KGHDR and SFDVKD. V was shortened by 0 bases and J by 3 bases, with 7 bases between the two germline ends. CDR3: CATSDLGHEETQYF. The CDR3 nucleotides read TGTGCCACCAGTGATTTGGGACATGAAGAGACCCAGTACTTC.

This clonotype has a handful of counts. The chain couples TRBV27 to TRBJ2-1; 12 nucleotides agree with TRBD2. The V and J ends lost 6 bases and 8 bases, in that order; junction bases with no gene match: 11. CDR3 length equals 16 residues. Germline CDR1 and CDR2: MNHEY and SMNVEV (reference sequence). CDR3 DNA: TGTGCCAGCAGCCTGACTAGCGGGAGCCTTGCCGATGAGCAGTTCTTC. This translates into CASSLTSGSLADEQFF.

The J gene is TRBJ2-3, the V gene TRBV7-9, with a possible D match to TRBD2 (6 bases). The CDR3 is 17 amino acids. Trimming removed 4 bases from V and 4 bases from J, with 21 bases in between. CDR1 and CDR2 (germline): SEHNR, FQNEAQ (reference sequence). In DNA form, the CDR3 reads TGTGCCAGCAGCTCAAGGGGTGACGGGAGATCGGCAGATACGCAGTATTTT. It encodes CASSSRGDGRSADTQYF.

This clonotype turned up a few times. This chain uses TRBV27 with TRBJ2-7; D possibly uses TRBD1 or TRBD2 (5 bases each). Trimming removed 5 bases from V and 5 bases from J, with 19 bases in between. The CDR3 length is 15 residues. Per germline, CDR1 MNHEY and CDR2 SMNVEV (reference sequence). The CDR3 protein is CASSTSEGYVDEQYF. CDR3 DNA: TGTGCCAGCAGTACTTCAGAGGGGTACGTTGACGAGCAGTACTTC.

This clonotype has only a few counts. CDR3 amino acids: CASSLRGASNQPQHF. DNA for the CDR3: TGTGCCAGCAGCTTGAGGGGGGCCAGCAATCAGCCCCAGCATTTT. The chain uses TRBV7-8 and TRBJ1-5, with TRBD1 as a possible D gene (6 bases). The CDR3 runs to 15 residues. The germline gives CDR1 SGHVS, CDR2 FQNEAQ. Trimming cost V 3 bases and J 1 base, with 10 bases left between them.

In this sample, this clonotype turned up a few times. The chain's CDR3 is CASQYGLSTDTQYF. Here the CDR3 DNA reads TGTGCCAGCCAATATGGACTTAGCACAGATACGCAGTATTTT. The chain recombines TRBV4-2 with TRBJ2-3; possible D gene TRBD2, 5 bases. V was shortened by 8 bases and J by 0 bases, with 12 bases between the two germline ends. CDR3 size: 14 residues. Germline CDR1 reads LGHNA; CDR2 reads YNFKEQ.

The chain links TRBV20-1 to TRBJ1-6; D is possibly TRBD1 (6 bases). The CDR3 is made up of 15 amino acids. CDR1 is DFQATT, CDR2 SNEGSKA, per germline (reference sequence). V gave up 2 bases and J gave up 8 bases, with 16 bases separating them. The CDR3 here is CSARPAGANHSPLHF. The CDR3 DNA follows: TGCAGTGCTAGACCCGCGGGGGCCAATCATTCACCCCTCCACTTT.

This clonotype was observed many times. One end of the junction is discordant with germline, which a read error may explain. The DNA of the CDR3 is TGCAGCGTTGGACAATACGGGAGTTTC. Its protein product is CSVGQYGSF. V gene TRBV29-1 combines with J gene TRBJ1-2, with D unclear. The CDR3 is 9 residues long. The V gene's germline CDR1 is SQVTM and CDR2 ANQGSEA. Based on the CDR3 plus reference TRBV29-1 and TRBJ1-2, the full variable domain is SAVISQKPSRDICQRGTSLTIQCQVDSQVTMMFWYRQQPGQSLTLIATANQGSEATYESGFVIDKFPISRPNLTFSTLTVSNMSPEDSSIYLCSVGQYGSFGSGTRLTVV.

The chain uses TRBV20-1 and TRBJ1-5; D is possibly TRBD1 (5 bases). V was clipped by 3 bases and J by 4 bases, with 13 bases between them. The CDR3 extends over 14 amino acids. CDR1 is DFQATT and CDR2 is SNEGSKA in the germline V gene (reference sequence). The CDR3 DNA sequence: TGCAGTGCTAGGGTCGGCAGGGAGAATCAGCCCCAGCATTTT. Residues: CSARVGRENQPQHF.

The CDR3 is CSVDPANTGELFF. For the CDR3, the DNA is TGCAGCGTTGATCCGGCGAACACCGGGGAGCTGTTTTTT. J is TRBJ2-2 and V is TRBV29-1; D gene ambiguous. The V gene lost 3 bases and the J gene lost 0 bases, with 5 bases spanning the gap. The germline V gene encodes CDR1 SQVTM and CDR2 ANQGSEA. This CDR3 has 13 amino acids.